Listed below are T cell receptor beta chains from one sample, sequenced in a study of beta chain features in type 1 diabetes. The table came from immunoSEQ multiplex PCR; TCRdb's copy has only in-frame clones and leaves some out. The table records roughly 150,000 clones, over 8.5% of them present only once. Source material: central memory CD4+ T cells from blood. All receptors come from a man aged 18-30 years in good health. The CDR3 runs from the conserved cysteine through the conserved F or W. The D gene is left open where the match is weak. Some rows have no size entry. The others give once, few or many, or a class for an expanded clone.

clone size: few
V gene: TRBV9
D gene: -
CDR3 length: 13
J gene: TRBJ2-7
CDR3 DNA: TGTGCCAGCAGCGTAGCTGGGGGCCACGAGCAGTACTTC
CDR3 protein: CASSVAGGHEQYF

clone size: -
V gene: TRBV4-2
D gene: -
CDR3 length: 16
J gene: TRBJ2-2
CDR3 DNA: TGTGCCAGCAGCCAAGCCCGCGGGGAGAACACCGGGGAGCTGTTTTTT
CDR3 protein: CASSQARGENTGELFF

clone size: -
V gene: TRBV28
D gene: TRBD2
CDR3 length: 15
J gene: TRBJ2-1
CDR3 DNA: TGTGCCAGCACCCCAGGAGCGGGAGGGGGCAATGAGCAGTTCTTC
CDR3 protein: CASTPGAGGGNEQFF

clone size: many
V gene: TRBV28
D gene: TRBD2
CDR3 length: 15
J gene: TRBJ2-5
CDR3 DNA: TGTGCCAGCAGTATTCAGACTAGCGGGAAAGAGACCCAGTACTTC
CDR3 protein: CASSIQTSGKETQYF

clone size: many
V gene: TRBV18
D gene: -
CDR3 length: 12
J gene: TRBJ1-2
CDR3 DNA: TGTGCCAGCTCACGTCAGGGCGATGGCTACACCTTC
CDR3 protein: CASSRQGDGYTF

clone size: -
V gene: TRBV28
D gene: -
CDR3 length: 14
J gene: TRBJ1-1
CDR3 DNA: TGTGCCAGCAGCGACCCTACAGGGAACACTGAAGCTTTCTTT
CDR3 protein: CASSDPTGNTEAFF

clone size: -
V gene: TRBV7-4
D gene: -
CDR3 length: 8
J gene: TRBJ2-3
CDR3 DNA: TGTGCCTCCTCCGGGCAGTATTTT
CDR3 protein: CASSGQYF

clone size: few
V gene: TRBV9
D gene: -
CDR3 length: 13
J gene: TRBJ2-3
CDR3 DNA: TGTGCCAGCAGCCAGGGTGGCACAGATACGCAGTATTTT
CDR3 protein: CASSQGGTDTQYF

clone size: few
V gene: TRBV7-6
D gene: -
CDR3 length: 14
J gene: TRBJ2-7
CDR3 DNA: TGTGCCAGCAGCTTAGGGGGGCAGAACGACGAGCAGTACTTC
CDR3 protein: CASSLGGQNDEQYF

clone size: -
V gene: TRBV6-6
D gene: -
CDR3 length: 16
J gene: TRBJ1-5
CDR3 DNA: TGTGCCAGCAGTTACAGCACGGCTATTAGCAATCAGCCCCAGCATTTT
CDR3 protein: CASSYSTAISNQPQHF